Below, 5 T cell receptor beta chains from the same sample are listed, as sequenced in a study of T-cell reconstitution after alpha-beta-depleted transplantation in children. Researchers prepared the TCRbeta library using unique molecular identifiers, the study reports. TCRdb used MiXCR to reprocess the PCR reads, holding one entry per CDR3 protein. This table has some 590,000 distinct CDR3 sequences, more than 9% appearing once. The material was PBMCs from the stem cell graft donor, obtained from the stem cell graft. The receptors shown here come from a human donor who donated a stem cell graft to a child with acute myeloid leukemia.

The chain uses TRBV4-2 and TRBJ2-1, with TRBD2 as a possible D gene (5 bases). Trimming removed 3 bases from V and 11 bases from J, with 17 bases in between. CDR1 and CDR2 (germline): LGHNA, YNFKEQ. The CDR3 totals 14 residues. The CDR3 coding sequence is TGTGCCAGCAGCCACGACCTAGGACTGGCACAGCAGTTCTTC. This encodes CASSHDLGLAQQFF.

This clonotype came up a few times. V is TRBV20-1 and J is TRBJ2-3; 10 bases map to TRBD2. Per germline, CDR1 DFQATT and CDR2 SNEGSKA (reference sequence). V lost 6 bases to trimming and J lost 2 bases; unmatched junction nucleotides: 8. This CDR3 spans 15 amino acids. The CDR3 DNA reads as TGCAGTGCACCCACGACTAGCGGGCCCACAGATACGCAGTATTTT. Translation gives CSAPTTSGPTDTQYF.

This clonotype has ten or more counts. This rearrangement joins TRBV9 to TRBJ2-7, with D possibly called TRBD1 or TRBD2 (5 bases each). Germline assignment: CDR1 SGDLS and CDR2 YYNGEE. The CDR3 runs 15 residues. V dropped 0 bases and J dropped 1 base, with 11 bases sitting between them. The CDR3 region is CASSVAWGSSYEQYF. The CDR3 DNA sequence: TGTGCCAGCAGCGTAGCTTGGGGGTCATCCTACGAGCAGTACTTC.

This clonotype was recorded a few times. This sequence joins TRBV5-1 and TRBJ2-7, with 7 nucleotides matching TRBD2. The CDR3 runs 15 residues. V lost 0 bases, J lost 5 bases, and 8 bases stayed unmatched. Germline values: CDR1 SGHRS, CDR2 YFSETQ. CDR3 nucleotides: TGCGCCAGCAGCTTGGGGACTAGAGTGTTCGACGAGCAGTACTTC. The encoded protein is CASSLGTRVFDEQYF.

This clonotype was observed at least ten times. The CDR3 protein is CASSAGEYSGANVLTF. The CDR3 DNA follows: TGTGCCAGCAGCGCGGGCGAGTACTCTGGGGCCAACGTCCTGACTTTC. V usage is TRBV9 and J usage is TRBJ2-6; the D is unclear. V dropped 3 bases and J dropped 0 bases, with 10 bases sitting between them. Germline CDR1 is SGDLS and CDR2 is YYNGEE. CDR3 length equals 16 residues.